This T cell receptor beta chain was captured in a study of OX40 agonist ivuxolimab in advanced cancers. Study-level information: Patients were treated with intravenous ivuxolimab, dosed at 0.01 to 10 mg/kg and infused every 2 weeks. Two cutaneous melanoma patients and one hepatocellular carcinoma patient, three in all, had partial responses. Study-wide results and caveats: On average, a greater number of expanded clones characterised CD8+ T cells relative to CD4+.

Systemic immunosuppression or a history of autoimmune disease excluded patients. Sequenced by immunoSEQ multiplex PCR; TCRdb stores in-frame clones only, minus some. The sample holds 40,000 to 50,000 clones, roughly 90% seen once. In germline, CDR1 is SSHAT, CDR2 FNYEAQ (reference sequence). The CDR3 is made up of 13 amino acids. For this clone: Antigen unknown. Its ends do not fully match the called genes, so a read error is possible.

This clonotype was obtained from an adult with an advanced solid tumor such as melanoma, head and neck, liver or kidney cancer. V gene TRBV7-7 combines with J gene TRBJ2-1; 10 bases agree with TRBD2. Sample: CD4+ or CD8+ T cells sorted from blood, taken in a trial of the OX40 agonist ivuxolimab. This CDR3 reads CASSTQLAGEQFF. The CDR3 nucleotides are TGTGCTAGCAGCACACAACTAGCGGGGGAGCAGTTCTTC.